Given below is one TCR beta chain in context. Clones were sequenced by immunoSEQ multiplex PCR, and TCRdb holds only the in-frame ones, with some missing. The sample has approximately 100,000 clones, over 90% seen once. This entry belongs to a study of technical replicates of blood from a handful of donors. V was pared by 1 base and J by 5 bases, with 17 bases between. This CDR3 is built from 17 residues. The germline V gene has CDR1 SGHDN and CDR2 FVKESK. The source material was T cells isolated from PBMCs. The source of this sequence is a human donor in good health. This chain uses TRBV14 with TRBJ1-4, with D unclear. Here the CDR3 DNA reads TGTGCCAGCAGCCAAGTGTCTACGACAATATGGAATGAAAAACTGTTTTTT. This sequence encodes CASSQVSTTIWNEKLFF.